The clone carrying this T cell receptor beta chain has only a few counts. Other nucleotide sequences from this sample produce the same CDR3. Repertoires were generated with immunoSEQ multiplex PCR, while TCRdb's copy carries only in-frame clones and drops some. The sample gives about 130,000 clones, more than 75% of which show up once; 5.8% is in the top ten. This sample was taken from a study of radiation and T cells in renal cell carcinoma. Germline V gene sequence: CDR1 LNHDA, CDR2 SQIVND (reference sequence). The CDR3 has 13 amino acids. V shed 0 bases and J shed 1 base, with 3 bases lying between them. Time point here: blood 2 weeks post-SBRT. Treatment given: 15 Gy SBRT to primary tumor, nephrectomy 4 weeks later. Serial blood draws occurred at baseline and 2 and 4 weeks post-SBRT.

V is TRBV19 and J is TRBJ1-1; D unclear. The sample was blood, taken from a patient whose treatment included radiotherapy and nephrectomy. The receptor's source is a woman aged 70-85 years with renal cell carcinoma. This CDR3 reads CASSIESNTEAFF. CDR3 in DNA: TGTGCCAGTAGTATAGAATCGAACACTGAAGCTTTCTTT. Drawing the rest from reference TRBV19 and TRBJ1-1, the complete variable domain is DGGITQSPKYLFRKEGQNVTLSCEQNLNHDAMYWYRQDPGQGLRLIYYSQIVNDFQKGDIAEGYSVSREKKESFPLTVTSAQKNPTAFYLCASSIESNTEAFFGQGTRLTVV.